These 5 T cell receptor beta chains were all obtained from the same sample, sequenced in a study of blood T cells in healthy people across ages. Combining a sample-barcoded 5' primer with a J-beta primer mix, a second PCR ran for about 7 to 12 cycles. MiXCR was run by TCRdb on the 5' RACE reads, yielding one entry per CDR3 protein. Of 2 million or so distinct CDR3 sequences in the sample, 49% were seen once. Sequenced sample: blood. The receptors were gathered from a woman aged 40 to 50 in good health.

This clonotype was recorded once. The V and J genes are TRBV28 and TRBJ1-2; 8 bases match TRBD1. The CDR3 runs to 14 residues. Germline V gene data show CDR1 as MDHEN and CDR2 as SYDVKM. The trim removed 6 bases at V and 4 bases at J, leaving 7 bases unmatched. The chain's CDR3 is CASRSTGAGYGYTF. The DNA of the CDR3 is TGTGCCAGCAGGTCGACAGGGGCGGGCTATGGCTACACCTTC.

There are a few counts of this clonotype. The chain joins TRBV25-1 to TRBJ2-7, with D perhaps TRBD1 (6 bases). The CDR3 is made up of 13 amino acids. V was cut by 6 bases and J by 3 bases, with 12 bases left in between. Per germline, CDR1 MGHDK and CDR2 SYGVNS. This CDR3 is CASRSQGIYEQYF. In DNA, the CDR3 is TGTGCCAGCAGGAGTCAGGGGATCTACGAGCAGTACTTC.

The chain couples TRBV5-1 to TRBJ2-1, with D possibly matching TRBD1 (6 bases). This CDR3 has 15 residues. CDR1 is SGHRS and CDR2 is YFSETQ in the germline V gene. Trimming stripped 0 bases from V and 9 bases from J, with 16 bases between. The CDR3 nucleotides read TGCGCCAGCAGCTTGGAACTAGTAGGGGGTGTTGAGCAGTTCTTC. Amino acids: CASSLELVGGVEQFF.

This clonotype has only a few counts. The chain recombines TRBV5-1 with TRBJ2-3; the D gene is possibly TRBD2 (6 bases). V shed 4 bases and J shed 9 bases, with 15 bases lying between them. Germline V gives CDR1 SGHRS, CDR2 YFSETQ. This CDR3 spans 13 amino acids. The chain's CDR3 is CASSAGDGRTQYF. The CDR3 region has the DNA TGCGCCAGCAGCGCCGGGGATGGGAGGACGCAGTATTTT.

The J gene is TRBJ2-5, the V gene TRBV20-1; D unresolved. The CDR3 has 14 residues. Between the trimmed V and J ends, which lost 0 bases and 11 bases, there was a span of 19 bases. Germline V gene data show CDR1 as DFQATT and CDR2 as SNEGSKA (reference sequence). The CDR3 spells CSARDSNWYGEQYF. Written as DNA, the CDR3 is TGCAGTGCTAGAGACTCGAATTGGTACGGTGAGCAGTACTTC.